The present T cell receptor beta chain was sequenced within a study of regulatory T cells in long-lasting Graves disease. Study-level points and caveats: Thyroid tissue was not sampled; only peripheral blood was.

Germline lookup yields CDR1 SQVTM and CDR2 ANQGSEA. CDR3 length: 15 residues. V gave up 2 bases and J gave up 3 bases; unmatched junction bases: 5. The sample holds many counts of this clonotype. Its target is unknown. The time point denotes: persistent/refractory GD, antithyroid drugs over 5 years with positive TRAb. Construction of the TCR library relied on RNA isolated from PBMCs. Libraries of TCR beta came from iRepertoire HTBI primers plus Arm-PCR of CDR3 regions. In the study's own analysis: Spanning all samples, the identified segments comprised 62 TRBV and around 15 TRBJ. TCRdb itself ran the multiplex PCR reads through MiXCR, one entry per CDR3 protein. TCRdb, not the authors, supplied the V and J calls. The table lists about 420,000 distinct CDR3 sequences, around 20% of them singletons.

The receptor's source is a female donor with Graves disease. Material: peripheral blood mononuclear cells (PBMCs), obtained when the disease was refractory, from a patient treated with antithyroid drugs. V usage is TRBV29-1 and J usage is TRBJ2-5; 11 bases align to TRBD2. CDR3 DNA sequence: TGCAGCGTTGAAAGGACTAGCGGGTCTGAAGAGACCCAGTACTTC. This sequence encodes CSVERTSGSEETQYF.